This T cell receptor (beta chain) originates from a study of OX40 agonist ivuxolimab in advanced cancers. In the study overall: Participants, 82.7% male, averaged about 59 years of age, ranging from 23 to 79.

Findings and limits, study-wide: At 0.1 to 3.0 mg/kg, CD4+ and CD8+ blood T cells expanded clonally by week 6. Undetermined was the antigen specificity of the expanded peripheral T cells.

This CDR3 is 14 amino acids long. Germline assignment: CDR1 SGHNT and CDR2 YYREEE (reference sequence). V dropped 4 bases and J dropped 2 bases, with 10 bases sitting between them. Here immunoSEQ multiplex PCR was the method, and the copy in TCRdb shows in-frame clones only, minus some. The table includes under 65,000 clones, approximately 81% detected once. Worth noting for this clone: Its specificity is unknown.

This clonotype was sampled from an adult with an advanced solid tumor such as melanoma, head and neck, liver or kidney cancer. This chain connects TRBV5-4 to TRBJ1-3, with D possibly being TRBD1 (6 bases). The specimen comprised CD4+ or CD8+ T cells sorted from blood, sampled in a trial of the OX40 agonist ivuxolimab. The CDR3 DNA reads TGTGCCAGCAGCCCCAAGGGGGCTGGAAACACCATATATTTT. Protein: CASSPKGAGNTIYF.